The TCR beta chain described here comes from a study of T cell responses to AZD1222 COVID-19 vaccine. The table came from immunoSEQ multiplex PCR; TCRdb's copy has only in-frame clones and leaves some out. The sample shows about 120,000 clones, 80% to 90% of them seen only once. Concerning this clone itself: Its antigen is currently unknown.

Germline assignment: CDR1 SEHNR and CDR2 FQNEAQ (reference sequence). With V trimmed by 5 bases and J by 3 bases, 7 bases remained unmatched. The CDR3 runs 15 residues. Whole-study results and caveats: Breadth and depth of Spike-specific TCRs rose after two AZD1222 doses. Regions 160-218 and 743-854 held dominance among vaccine-associated CD4 TCRs, which spanned spike. Variant regions that are unmutated are reportedly the target of nearly half of spike-specific TCRs. Baseline serostatus was positive in only a handful of AZD1222 recipients.

The V and J genes are TRBV7-9 and TRBJ2-3, with TRBD1 matching 8 bases. The clonotype comes from an adult in good health. Material: peripheral blood, obtained on day 0 of AZD1222 vaccination. CDR3 loop: CASSLRQGSTDTQYF. The CDR3 DNA reads as TGTGCCAGCAGCCTTAGACAGGGGAGTACAGATACGCAGTATTTT.